The 32 T cell receptor beta chains given below trace back to one sample, sequenced in a study of a mutant IDH1 vaccine in newly diagnosed glioma. Time point in this sample: week 23, last vaccination. Topical imiquimod accompanied each vaccine dose, which consisted of 300 ug of mutant IDH1 20-mer peptide. Their antigens are not known. Method: immunoSEQ multiplex PCR; TCRdb's copy keeps in-frame clones and lacks some. The sample lists roughly 43,000 clones, roughly 84% seen once, with 2% to 2.5% in the top ten. Sequencing was performed on PBMCs, taken from a glioma patient whose treatment included an IDH1 peptide vaccine. These receptors all come from a young woman with glioma. Some clones in this sample may be carry-over from other donors' samples.

The V call is TRBV6-5, the J call TRBJ2-7; 7 bases are a match to TRBD2. After removal of 4 bases from V and 4 bases from J, the junction contained 1 base not matched to a gene. The CDR3 length is 12 residues. Germline CDR1 and CDR2: MNHEY and SVGAGI. The CDR3 sequence is CASSSGGYEQYF. For the CDR3, the DNA is TGTGCCAGCAGTTCGGGGGGATACGAGCAGTACTTC.

The chain uses TRBV25-1 and TRBJ2-7; TRBD1 aligns across 7 bases. Germline V lookup: CDR1 MGHDK, CDR2 SYGVNS. This CDR3 has 12 amino acids. J lost 4 bases, V lost 8 bases, and 5 bases had no gene match. DNA for the CDR3: TGTGCCAGCGGGATGACAGGGTACGAGCAGTACTTC. This codes for CASGMTGYEQYF.

V usage is TRBV27 and J usage is TRBJ2-3; TRBD1 might be the D (5 bases). Germline values: CDR1 MNHEY, CDR2 SMNVEV (reference sequence). The CDR3 extends over 14 amino acids. Trimming removed 5 bases from V and 2 bases from J, with 11 bases in between. This CDR3 is CASSRGGYTDTQYF. The CDR3 DNA sequence: TGTGCCAGCAGTAGGGGTGGGTACACAGATACGCAGTATTTT.

On this clone: A read error may produce the germline difference seen at one junction end. The chain recombines TRBV11-2 with TRBJ2-7; D may be TRBD2 (7 bases). The CDR3 has 13 amino acids. The germline V gene encodes CDR1 SGHAT and CDR2 FQNNGV. The CDR3 DNA is TGTGCCAGCAGCGACGCCGCGGGGCGGGGGCCCCAATTC. Encoded protein: CASSDAAGRGPQF.

The count of this clone is one. V and J are TRBV6-1 and TRBJ2-5; tentative D call: TRBD1 (5 bases). There are 14 residues in the CDR3. V was cut by 3 bases and J by 0 bases, with 8 bases left in between. Germline CDR1 is MNHNS and CDR2 is SASEGT. CDR3 loop: CASSDDSHQETQYF. The CDR3 region has the DNA TGTGCCAGCAGTGATGACAGTCACCAAGAGACCCAGTACTTC.

This clone was observed a few times. The gene calls are TRBV6-4 and TRBJ2-2, with D unclear. The CDR3 runs to 14 residues. Trimming pared 4 bases from V and 3 bases from J, leaving 9 bases between. Per germline, CDR1 MRHNA and CDR2 SNTAGT. The CDR3 spells CASSAGTDTGELFF. In DNA, the CDR3 is TGTGCCAGCAGTGCCGGTACCGACACCGGGGAGCTGTTTTTT.

This chain links TRBV9 with TRBJ1-1; D is unresolved. CDR1 and CDR2 from the germline V gene are SGDLS and YYNGEE. V lost 6 bases, J lost 1 base, and 16 bases lay in between. The CDR3 is 15 residues long. The DNA for the CDR3 is TGTGCCAGCAACGCACCGGGGTTTGGGAACACTGAAGCTTTCTTT. Amino acid sequence: CASNAPGFGNTEAFF.

V is TRBV12-5 and J is TRBJ2-5; possibly TRBD2 for D (5 bases). CDR1 is LGHNT, CDR2 FRNRAP, per germline. The CDR3 contains 19 residues. The germline V and J ends were trimmed by 2 bases and 1 base, with 23 bases remaining between them. The CDR3 reads CASGLFRAARVGGQETQYF. The CDR3 DNA is TGTGCTAGTGGTTTGTTTCGTGCCGCGAGGGTCGGTGGCCAAGAGACCCAGTACTTC.

This chain joins TRBV5-4 and TRBJ2-4, with 13 bases that match TRBD2. V shed 4 bases, J shed 5 bases, and the junction held 9 bases outside the gene matches. CDR1 SGHNT and CDR2 YYREEE come from the germline V gene (reference sequence). The CDR3 is 17 residues long. The CDR3 is CASSPGLAGYVENIQYF. The CDR3 DNA is TGTGCCAGCAGCCCGGGACTAGCGGGATATGTTGAAAACATTCAGTACTTC.

This clone was seen a single time. V is TRBV5-8 and J is TRBJ1-1; possibly TRBD1 for D (5 bases). Germline V gene sequence: CDR1 SGHTS, CDR2 YDEGEE. V was cut by 10 bases and J by 5 bases, with 18 bases left in between. The CDR3 is 13 amino acids. CDR3 region: CAAREGWETEAFF. DNA for the CDR3: TGTGCCGCCAGGGAGGGGTGGGAAACTGAAGCTTTCTTT.

The chain carries TRBV18 and TRBJ1-1; D remains unclear. There are 16 residues in the CDR3. Germline values: CDR1 KGHSH, CDR2 LQKENI. V lost 2 bases, J lost 0 bases, and 13 bases lay in between. The CDR3 nucleotides are TGTGCCAGCTCACCATTTATTCCGGAGTTGAACACTGAAGCTTTCTTT. Amino acid sequence: CASSPFIPELNTEAFF. The full variable domain, its missing parts supplied by reference TRBV18 and TRBJ1-1, is NAGVMQNPRHLVRRRGQEARLRCSPMKGHSHVYWYRQLPEEGLKFMVYLQKENIIDESGMPKERFSAEFPKEGPSILRIQQVVRGDSAAYFCASSPFIPELNTEAFFGQGTRLTVV.

The chain carries TRBV2 and TRBJ2-2; 7 nucleotides match TRBD2. The CDR3 sequence is 16 residues long. CDR1 is SNHLY, CDR2 FYNNEI, per germline. With 3 bases clipped from V and 4 bases from J, the junction kept 8 bases outside the gene matches. In nucleotides, the CDR3 is TGTGCCAGCAGTGATGGGGGGGGTGCCCCCACCGGGGAGCTGTTTTTT. Translating gives CASSDGGGAPTGELFF.

The table lists this clone with a few counts. The chain combines TRBV29-1 with TRBJ1-1; 9 bases match TRBD1. The V and J ends lost 7 bases and 7 bases, in that order; junction bases with no gene match: 7. This CDR3 has 12 residues. CDR1 and CDR2 from the germline V gene are SQVTM and ANQGSEA. CDR3: CSGRGQGFEAFF. The CDR3 DNA is TGCAGCGGGAGGGGACAGGGATTTGAAGCTTTCTTT.

The CDR3 spells CASSVDWVNTEAFF. DNA of the CDR3: TGCGCCAGCAGCGTTGACTGGGTGAACACTGAAGCTTTCTTT. The V gene is TRBV5-1, the J gene TRBJ1-1; D is undetermined. Trimming removed 4 bases from V and 0 bases from J, with 10 bases in between. The CDR3 is made up of 14 amino acids. CDR1 is SGHRS and CDR2 is YFSETQ in the germline V gene.

The chain couples TRBV6-5 to TRBJ2-7; TRBD2 matches 9 bases. CDR3 size: 16 residues. From germline, CDR1 is MNHEY and CDR2 SVGAGI. V trimming: 0 bases; J trimming: 3 bases; junction bases outside the gene matches: 6. Here the CDR3 reads CASSYSLAGAVYEQYF. The CDR3 nucleotides are TGTGCCAGCAGTTACTCATTAGCGGGGGCGGTCTACGAGCAGTACTTC.

The V and J genes are TRBV19 and TRBJ1-5; possible D gene TRBD1, 5 bases. V was pared by 0 bases and J by 0 bases, with 6 bases between. The germline V gene has CDR1 LNHDA and CDR2 SQIVND (reference sequence). CDR3 length: 15 amino acids. The CDR3 loop is CASSIERGSNQPQHF. The CDR3 coding sequence is TGTGCCAGTAGTATAGAAAGGGGTAGCAATCAGCCCCAGCATTTT.

The chain is built from TRBV18 and TRBJ2-5; 7 bases align to TRBD2. CDR1 KGHSH and CDR2 LQKENI come from the germline V gene. V was clipped by 0 bases and J by 2 bases; unmatched bases: 6. This CDR3 is 16 amino acids long. CDR3 coding DNA: TGTGCCAGCTCACCACCCTGGGCTAGCGGACAAGAGACCCAGTACTTC. Its translation: CASSPPWASGQETQYF.

The chain links TRBV7-8 to TRBJ2-3; 8 bases are a match to TRBD1. The CDR3 spans 17 residues. V was pared by 3 bases and J by 5 bases, with 13 bases of the junction left unmatched. Germline V gene sequence: CDR1 SGHVS, CDR2 FQNEAQ. This CDR3 reads CASSFNYETGDIDTQYF. CDR3 nucleotide sequence: TGTGCCAGCAGCTTTAACTACGAGACAGGGGACATAGATACGCAGTATTTT.

The chain joins TRBV2 to TRBJ1-3; D may be TRBD1 (5 bases). Germline lookup yields CDR1 SNHLY and CDR2 FYNNEI. This CDR3 is 21 amino acids long. Trimming stripped 4 bases from V and 9 bases from J, with 37 bases between. The CDR3 here is CASSVKGRDRTLGGRRSTIYF. Written as DNA, the CDR3 is TGTGCCAGCAGTGTAAAAGGGCGAGACCGAACTCTGGGGGGTCGTCGTAGCACCATATATTTT.

The chain carries TRBV19 and TRBJ1-5; 8 bases line up with TRBD1. CDR1 LNHDA and CDR2 SQIVND come from the germline V gene (reference sequence). This CDR3 has 18 amino acids. Trimming took 3 bases from V and 0 from J; bases not matched to a gene: 10. The DNA of the CDR3 is TGTGCCAGTAGTATTAACAGGGGGTCGACGCTTAGCAATCAGCCCCAGCATTTT. It codes for CASSINRGSTLSNQPQHF.

The rearrangement joins TRBV28 to TRBJ2-7; no definite D call. This CDR3 has 11 amino acids. V lost 3 bases and J 6 bases, leaving 6 bases between the germline ends. Germline CDR1 and CDR2: MDHEN and SYDVKM. The CDR3 DNA reads as TGTGCCAGCAGTTTTGGAGTCGAGCAGTACTTC. This translates into CASSFGVEQYF.

This clone has a handful of counts. The chain couples TRBV21-1 to TRBJ1-5; the D segment call TRBD1 is taken from the table without a DNA check. TRBV21-1 is a recognized pseudogene. The CDR3 runs to 16 residues. The CDR3 loop is CASSPKGDRGSQPQHF. The CDR3 DNA reads TGTGCCAGCAGCCCTAAGGGGGACAGGGGAAGTCAGCCCCAGCATTTT.

The chain uses TRBV19 and TRBJ2-3; D perhaps matches TRBD2 (6 bases). The V end was cut by 4 bases, the J end by 6 bases, with 17 bases between. CDR1 LNHDA and CDR2 SQIVND come from the germline V gene (reference sequence). The CDR3 sequence is 15 residues long. The CDR3: CASSTGTSRRDTQYF. CDR3 DNA sequence: TGTGCCAGTAGTACCGGGACTTCCCGAAGGGATACGCAGTATTTT.

The genes are TRBV7-3 and TRBJ2-1; 9 bases fit TRBD1. There are 17 residues in the CDR3. Germline CDR1 and CDR2: SGHTA and FQGTGA. V lost 8 bases and J lost 0; bases outside the gene matches: 11. CDR3 protein: CASFRSGQGPSYNEQFF. CDR3 nucleotide sequence: TGTGCCAGCTTCCGATCCGGACAGGGGCCCTCCTACAATGAGCAGTTCTTC.

The chain combines TRBV6-5 with TRBJ2-2; D unclear. Trimming pared 0 bases from V and 2 bases from J, leaving 7 bases between. This CDR3 spans 15 amino acids. Per germline, CDR1 MNHEY and CDR2 SVGAGI. The CDR3 loop reads CASSYSSLNTGELFF. The CDR3 DNA sequence: TGTGCCAGCAGTTACTCGTCCTTAAACACCGGGGAGCTGTTTTTT.

This clone is a singleton in its sample. This sequence joins TRBV2 and TRBJ1-2; the D gene is possibly TRBD1 (5 bases). Per the germline V gene, CDR1 is SNHLY and CDR2 is FYNNEI. Trimming shortened V by 8 bases and J by 0 bases, and 13 bases separated the two germline ends. The CDR3 contains 14 residues. CDR3 bases: TGTGCCAGCTCCCCCGGGACTCCTAACTATGGCTACACCTTC. It translates to CASSPGTPNYGYTF.

The chain links TRBV30 to TRBJ2-7; possible D gene TRBD1, 5 bases. Germline V lookup: CDR1 GTSNPN, CDR2 SVGIG (reference sequence). This CDR3 spans 13 amino acids. V lost 4 bases and J lost 2, with 12 bases in between. CDR3 coding DNA: TGTGCCTGGAACGTCGGCAGGGCCTACGAGCAGTACTTC. Translation: CAWNVGRAYEQYF.

The CDR3 DNA reads as TGCGCCAGCAGCTTGCCCTCGAGGGGGCCCGTCACAGATACGCAGTATTTT. Its protein product is CASSLPSRGPVTDTQYF. The J gene is TRBJ2-3, the V gene TRBV5-1; 7 nucleotides align to TRBD1. The CDR3 is made up of 17 amino acids. The V and J ends lost 1 base and 2 bases, in that order; junction bases with no gene match: 10. The germline V gene has CDR1 SGHRS and CDR2 YFSETQ.

J is TRBJ2-3 and V is TRBV2, with 8 nucleotides matching TRBD1. The CDR3 is 14 residues long. The J segment lost 1 base and the V segment lost 5 bases, leaving 2 bases of the junction unmatched. The germline gives CDR1 SNHLY, CDR2 FYNNEI. The CDR3 loop reads CASSWGQGTDTQYF. CDR3 DNA: TGTGCCAGCAGTTGGGGACAGGGCACAGATACGCAGTATTTT.

The CDR3 protein is CASSFTGQGGAYEQYF. As DNA, the CDR3 is TGTGCCAGCAGCTTTACCGGGCAGGGAGGCGCCTACGAGCAGTACTTC. This chain joins TRBV7-9 and TRBJ2-7, with a possible D match to TRBD2 (6 bases). Germline loops: CDR1 SEHNR, CDR2 FQNEAQ (reference sequence). V shed 3 bases and J shed 2 bases, with 17 bases lying between them. The CDR3 is 16 residues long.

V gene TRBV6-5 combines with J gene TRBJ1-2; a possible D gene is TRBD1 (6 bases). V gave up 6 bases and J gave up 7 bases, with 15 bases separating them. The CDR3 is 13 residues long. Germline-derived CDR1 and CDR2 are MNHEY and SVGAGI. The CDR3 DNA reads as TGTGCCAGCAGAAATGGGGGGGCGCGTGGCTACACCTTC. Translation: CASRNGGARGYTF.

For the CDR3, the DNA is TGTGCCAGCAGTTTTATCCGTACCAGGGGGCTCTACGAGCAGTACTTC. Translation: CASSFIRTRGLYEQYF. The J gene is TRBJ2-7, the V gene TRBV28, with 8 bases lining up with TRBD1. The CDR3 spans 16 residues. Losses at the gene ends were 3 bases for V and 3 bases for J; bases not matched to a gene: 10. CDR1 is MDHEN, CDR2 SYDVKM, per germline. The full variable domain, in which reference TRBV28 and TRBJ2-7 provide the parts outside the CDR3, is DVKVTQSSRYLVKRTGEKVFLECVQDMDHENMFWYRQDPGLGLRLIYFSYDVKMKEKGDIPEGYSVSREKKERFSLILESASTNQTSMYLCASSFIRTRGLYEQYFGPGTRLTVT.